The rows below give T cell receptor beta chains drawn from one sample of a study of technical replicates of blood from a few donors. TCRdb keeps only in-frame clones here, not all; method: immunoSEQ multiplex PCR. The table lists roughly 85,000 clones, nearly 95% of them singletons, with under 0.3% in the top ten. Sequenced sample: T cells isolated from PBMCs. These receptors were collected from a human donor in good health. Both conserved end residues are part of each CDR3. The D gene is left open where the match is weak. Clone size is not always given. Where it is, it says once, few, many or a class for expanded clones.

d_call j_call v_call clone_size cdr3_aa cdr3_nt
TRBD1 TRBJ1-2 TRBV27 once CASPPLDRANYGYTF TGTGCCAGCCCCCCTCTCGACAGGGCTAACTATGGCTACACCTTC
. TRBJ2-1 TRBV19 . CASSIVGAEQFF TGTGCCAGTAGTATTGTGGGGGCTGAGCAGTTCTTC
. TRBJ1-4 TRBV10-3 . CAISDRVKENEKLFF TGTGCCATCAGTGACCGGGTTAAGGAGAATGAAAAACTGTTTTTT
. TRBJ2-7 TRBV27 . CASSLTAGATYEQYF TGTGCCAGCAGTTTAACCGCAGGGGCCACCTACGAGCAGTACTTC
TRBD1 TRBJ2-7 TRBV28 . CASSPMIGTGTINDEQYF TGTGCCAGCAGCCCCATGATTGGGACAGGGACCATCAACGACGAGCAGTACTTC
. TRBJ2-1 TRBV30 . CAWSAQDNEQFF TGTGCCTGGAGTGCACAAGACAATGAGCAGTTCTTC
. TRBJ2-3 TRBV5-6 . CASSPTGADTQYF TGTGCCAGCAGCCCGACGGGTGCAGATACGCAGTATTTT
. TRBJ2-3 TRBV7-2 . CASSLVFSLVTDTQYF TGTGCCAGCAGCTTAGTCTTTTCTTTAGTCACAGATACGCAGTATTTT
. TRBJ2-1 TRBV20-1 . CSARGPLEQFF TGCAGTGCTAGAGGTCCCCTTGAGCAGTTCTTC
TRBD1 TRBJ1-1 TRBV18 . CASSPGQARNTEAFF TGTGCCAGCTCACCCGGACAGGCCAGGAACACTGAAGCTTTCTTT
TRBD2 TRBJ2-5 TRBV18 . CASSPLGEGETQYF TGTGCCAGCTCACCACTCGGGGAGGGAGAGACCCAGTACTTC
. TRBJ2-5 TRBV5-1 . CASSLAGLTGQETQYF TGCGCCAGCAGCTTGGCAGGGTTAACGGGTCAAGAGACCCAGTACTTC
. TRBJ2-7 TRBV28 . CASSFETGFLGF TGTGCCAGCAGTTTCGAAACAGGATTCTTAGGCTTC
. TRBJ2-1 TRBV5-6 . CASSLSGGQFF TGTGCCAGCAGCCTGAGTGGTGGGCAGTTCTTC
. TRBJ1-2 TRBV7-8 . CASSLELQGISYGYTF TGTGCCAGCAGCTTAGAACTACAGGGAATTTCCTATGGCTACACCTTC
TRBD1 TRBJ1-2 TRBV7-9 . CASSPGQGRNYGYTF TGTGCCAGCAGCCCCGGACAGGGACGTAACTATGGCTACACCTTC
TRBD2 TRBJ2-7 TRBV4-1 . CASSPPPLRQRGTYEQYF TGCGCCAGCAGCCCTCCCCCCCTTCGACAGCGGGGAACCTACGAGCAGTACTTC
. TRBJ2-3 TRBV4-1 . CASSQVESGHTSTDTQYF TGCGCCAGCAGCCAAGTGGAGTCGGGACACACTAGCACAGATACGCAGTATTTT
TRBD1 TRBJ1-6 TRBV30 . CAWSVEGFRGREESPLHF TGTGCCTGGAGTGTAGAGGGTTTTAGGGGGCGAGAAGAGTCACCCCTCCACTTT
. TRBJ2-3 TRBV5-1 . CASSPLLHTDTQYF TGCGCCAGCAGCCCCCTACTTCACACAGATACGCAGTATTTT
. TRBJ1-2 TRBV30 once CAWSSPRTENGYTF TGTGCCTGGAGTTCGCCAAGGACTGAAAATGGCTACACCTTC
TRBD1 TRBJ1-1 TRBV2 . CASRGTGILAEAFF TGTGCCAGCAGGGGGACAGGGATATTGGCTGAAGCTTTCTTT
. TRBJ2-3 TRBV29-1 . CSVGGDSADTQYF TGCAGCGTTGGGGGGGACTCGGCAGATACGCAGTATTTT
. TRBJ1-5 TRBV19 . CASSIEGRSGQPQHF TGTGCCAGTAGTATAGAGGGTCGATCGGGGCAGCCCCAGCATTTT